This T cell receptor (beta chain) was recorded in a study of T cell repertoires in cytomegalovirus infection. Turning to the study itself: Evidence of both CMV infection and a matching HLA type came from public TCR beta signatures. Overall study results and limits: CMV carriers having the relevant HLA were flagged by cumulative public TCR beta family frequency. In two of eight donors, the top clonotype was HLA-C-restricted CMV-specific.

TCRdb reanalysed the reads using MiXCR and keeps one entry per CDR3 protein. This table holds 680,000 or so distinct CDR3 sequences, about a third found once. Worth noting for this clonotype: Its antigen is still unknown.

The sequence came from a human donor in good health (CMV status not recorded). Some clones in this sample may be carry-over from other donors' samples. Material: PBMCs.

The CDR3 DNA follows: TGTGCCAGCAGCTTGAAAGGAAGGGGCCAGAATGAAAAACTGTTTTTT. Its translation is CASSLKGRGQNEKLFF. V and J are TRBV5-4 and TRBJ1-4; the D gene is possibly TRBD1 (5 bases). The CDR3 has 16 residues. CDR1 and CDR2 (germline): SGHNT, YYREEE (reference sequence). The V end was cut by 1 base, the J end by 5 bases, with 15 bases between.